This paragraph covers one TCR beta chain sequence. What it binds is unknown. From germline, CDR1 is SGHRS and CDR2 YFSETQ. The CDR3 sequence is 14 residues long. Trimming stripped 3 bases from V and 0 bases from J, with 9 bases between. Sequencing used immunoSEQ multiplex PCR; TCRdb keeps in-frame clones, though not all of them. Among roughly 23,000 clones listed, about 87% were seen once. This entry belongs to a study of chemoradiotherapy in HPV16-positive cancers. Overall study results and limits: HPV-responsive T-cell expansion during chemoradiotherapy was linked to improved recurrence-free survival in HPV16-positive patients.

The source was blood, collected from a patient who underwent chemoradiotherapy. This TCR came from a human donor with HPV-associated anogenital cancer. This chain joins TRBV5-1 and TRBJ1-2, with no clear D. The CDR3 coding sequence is TGCGCCAGCAGCTCCGGGGAACCTAACTATGGCTACACCTTC. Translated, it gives CASSSGEPNYGYTF.